The text below deals with one T cell receptor beta chain. The data stem from a study of T-cell reconstitution after alpha-beta-depleted transplantation in children. Preparation of the TCRbeta library used unique molecular identifiers. TCRdb re-called the PCR reads with MiXCR, one entry per CDR3 protein. The table shows approximately 800,000 distinct CDR3 sequences, with 15% to 20% occurring only once. The receptor's source is a male patient under 18 who had a stem cell transplant for acute lymphoblastic leukemia, so the T cells may come from the graft donor. The sample was PBMCs, mostly from graft donor cells, taken 360 days after TCRalphabeta/CD19-depleted stem cell transplant.

The CDR3, as DNA: TGTGCTAGTGCCCTTTGGTACCCTCCTCAGTGGGGGAGCACGCAGTATTTT. Translated, it gives CASALWYPPQWGSTQYF. The J gene is TRBJ2-3, the V gene TRBV12-5; tentatively, D is TRBD1 or TRBD2 (5 bases each). Germline lookup yields CDR1 LGHNT and CDR2 FRNRAP. The length of the CDR3 is 17 residues. V lost 7 bases and J 9 bases, leaving 29 bases between the germline ends.